Following are 19 T cell receptor beta chains from one sample sequenced in a study of blood T cell repertoires in COVID-19. The table came from immunoSEQ multiplex PCR; TCRdb's copy has only in-frame clones and leaves some out. Of roughly 210,000 clones detected, less than 90% appear once; the ten largest clones hold about 11%. The sequenced material came from peripheral blood. The receptors were sampled from a woman over 75 with COVID-19, enrolled during active disease.

This rearrangement joins TRBV19 to TRBJ1-2; possibly TRBD1 for D (5 bases). The V end lost 6 bases, the J end lost 2 bases, and 10 bases lay between the germline ends. There are 13 residues in the CDR3. Germline V gene lookup returns CDR1 LNHDA and CDR2 SQIVND (reference sequence). The CDR3 sequence is CASRGRVNYGYTF. DNA of the CDR3: TGTGCCAGTAGGGGCAGGGTAAACTATGGCTACACCTTC.

This clone was seen once. The gene calls are TRBV6-5 and TRBJ1-2; unclear D gene. The CDR3 spans 15 residues. The germline CDR1 and CDR2 sequences are MNHEY and SVGAGI. V was pared by 6 bases and J by 2 bases, with 16 bases between. The CDR3 is CASSPIVGSNYGYTF. CDR3 DNA sequence: TGTGCCAGCAGCCCCATCGTGGGCAGCAACTATGGCTACACCTTC.

The CDR3 DNA is TGCAGCGTTGTGGGGACAGGGGGTGGTAACACTGAAGCTTTCTTT. Translation gives CSVVGTGGGNTEAFF. V usage is TRBV29-1 and J usage is TRBJ1-1; TRBD1 agrees at 11 bases. Germline V lookup: CDR1 SQVTM, CDR2 ANQGSEA. The V and J ends lost 4 bases and 2 bases, in that order; junction bases with no gene match: 6. The CDR3 extends over 15 amino acids.

This clone was detected once. The V call is TRBV5-6, the J call TRBJ2-2, with no clear D. The V end was cut by 3 bases, the J end by 2 bases, with 14 bases between. Per the germline V gene, CDR1 is SGHDT and CDR2 is YYEEEE. The CDR3 runs 16 residues. CDR3 loop: CASSSARRLNTGELFF. The CDR3 DNA is TGTGCCAGCAGCTCGGCCCGGCGACTTAACACCGGGGAGCTGTTTTTT.

V is TRBV24-1 and J is TRBJ2-2, with D maybe TRBD1 (6 bases). Germline V gene data show CDR1 as KGHDR and CDR2 as SFDVKD. The length of the CDR3 is 14 residues. Trimming left V 10 bases short and J 7 bases short, with 18 bases between. CDR3 in amino acids: CATGARVKNGELFF. The CDR3 DNA follows: TGTGCCACGGGGGCCAGGGTAAAGAACGGGGAGCTGTTTTTT.

The chain employs TRBV6-5 and TRBJ1-5; no reliable D call. Between the trimmed V and J ends, which lost 0 bases and 6 bases, there was a span of 12 bases. The CDR3 runs to 15 residues. CDR1 is MNHEY and CDR2 is SVGAGI in the germline V gene. The CDR3 loop reads CASSYSALLSQPQHF. The CDR3, as DNA: TGTGCCAGCAGTTACTCTGCCTTACTAAGTCAGCCCCAGCATTTT.

This chain links TRBV24-1 with TRBJ2-3; 8 bases line up with TRBD1. V shed 3 bases, J shed 5 bases, and the junction held 3 bases outside the gene matches. The CDR3 consists of 14 residues. Per the germline V gene, CDR1 is KGHDR and CDR2 is SFDVKD. Here the CDR3 reads CATSDATGGDTQYF. The CDR3 DNA reads as TGTGCCACCAGTGATGCCACAGGGGGAGATACGCAGTATTTT.

The chain links TRBV28 to TRBJ1-2; 9 nucleotides align to TRBD1. This CDR3 region has 12 residues. V dropped 6 bases and J dropped 14; count of bases not matched to a gene: 10. Germline CDR1 reads MDHEN; CDR2 reads SYDVKM. CDR3 nucleotides: TGTGCCAGCAGCCTCGGACAGGGGCGGGAAACCTTC. Its protein is CASSLGQGRETF.

The V call is TRBV3-1 (or the pseudogene TRBV3-2), the J call TRBJ1-2; 8 nucleotides match TRBD1. The germline gives CDR1 LGHDT, CDR2 YNNKEL (reference sequence). The CDR3 is made up of 15 amino acids. V lost 3 bases and J lost 3; bases outside the gene matches: 6. The CDR3 loop reads CASSHGGQGDYGYTF. The CDR3 DNA sequence: TGTGCCAGCAGCCACGGAGGACAGGGCGACTATGGCTACACCTTC.

The chain carries TRBV19 and TRBJ2-3; 8 bases match TRBD1. There are 13 residues in the CDR3. After removal of 8 bases from V and 2 bases from J, the junction contained 3 bases not matched to a gene. In germline, CDR1 is LNHDA, CDR2 SQIVND (reference sequence). In DNA, the CDR3 is TGTGCCAGTCGGCAGGGGGCCACAGATACGCAGTATTTT. Translated, it gives CASRQGATDTQYF.

This clone was seen just once. The chain recombines TRBV28 with TRBJ1-6; D might be TRBD1 (5 bases). Trimming removed 5 bases from V and 7 bases from J, with 15 bases in between. This CDR3 spans 15 amino acids. The germline V gene encodes CDR1 MDHEN and CDR2 SYDVKM. The CDR3 loop reads CASSRGTLGNSPLHF. In DNA, the CDR3 is TGTGCCAGCAGTAGGGGCACTTTGGGCAATTCACCCCTCCACTTT.

The chain recombines TRBV3-1 (or the pseudogene TRBV3-2) with TRBJ2-2; 8 nucleotides line up with TRBD2. The CDR3 totals 14 residues. Germline loops: CDR1 LGHDT, CDR2 YNNKEL (reference sequence). J was trimmed by 3 bases and V by 5 bases; bases with no gene match: 2. The CDR3 coding sequence is TGTGCCAGCAGCTGGGGACTAGACACCGGGGAGCTGTTTTTT. Protein product: CASSWGLDTGELFF.

This clone was counted a single time. The J gene is TRBJ1-2, the V gene TRBV19; D uncertain. CDR1 and CDR2 from the germline V gene are LNHDA and SQIVND (reference sequence). V was trimmed by 5 bases and J by 8 bases, leaving 15 bases between them. There are 13 residues in the CDR3. CDR3 amino acids: CASSSRTGRGYTF. In nucleotides, the CDR3 is TGTGCCAGTAGTTCACGAACGGGTAGGGGCTACACCTTC. The complete variable domain, with remaining parts taken from reference TRBV19 and TRBJ1-2, reads DGGITQSPKYLFRKEGQNVTLSCEQNLNHDAMYWYRQDPGQGLRLIYYSQIVNDFQKGDIAEGYSVSREKKESFPLTVTSAQKNPTAFYLCASSSRTGRGYTFGSGTRLTVV.

This rearrangement joins TRBV10-3 to TRBJ2-2; TRBD2 agrees at 10 bases. The germline V gene has CDR1 ENHRY and CDR2 SYGVKD. The CDR3 spans 17 residues. The trim removed 0 bases at V and 0 bases at J, leaving 1 base unmatched. Written as DNA, the CDR3 is TGTGCCATCAGTGAGTCTCTAGCGGGAGCGAACACCGGGGAGCTGTTTTTT. This codes for CAISESLAGANTGELFF.

The gene calls are TRBV19 and TRBJ2-4; weak D call: TRBD1 (5 bases). The germline gives CDR1 LNHDA, CDR2 SQIVND (reference sequence). The CDR3 has 15 residues. Trimming took off 3 bases at V and 7 bases at J, with 16 bases between the two ends. CDR3 sequence: CASSILVDNGNIQYF. The CDR3, as DNA: TGTGCCAGTAGTATTTTGGTGGACAATGGGAACATTCAGTACTTC.

The V gene is TRBV11-2, the J gene TRBJ2-1; 8 bases align to TRBD2. Looked up from germline, CDR1 is SGHAT and CDR2 is FQNNGV. V lost 3 bases and J lost 0; bases outside the gene matches: 7. This CDR3 has 17 amino acids. The CDR3 DNA is TGTGCCAGCAGCTTTCGGAGCGGGGGAAGCTCCTACAATGAGCAGTTCTTC. It is translated as CASSFRSGGSSYNEQFF.

The J gene is TRBJ2-2, the V gene TRBV28; D is undetermined. Germline V lookup: CDR1 MDHEN, CDR2 SYDVKM. This CDR3 spans 15 amino acids. V was pared by 2 bases and J by 7 bases, with 14 bases between. CDR3 sequence: CASSLASIRGGELFF. The CDR3 nucleotides are TGTGCCAGCAGTTTAGCCTCCATTCGAGGCGGGGAGCTGTTTTTT.

The J gene is TRBJ2-5, the V gene TRBV18; TRBD2 aligns across 7 bases. Germline assignment: CDR1 KGHSH and CDR2 LQKENI. CDR3 length equals 13 residues. The trim removed 3 bases at V and 5 bases at J, leaving 3 bases unmatched. CDR3 region: CASSPGLLETQYF. The CDR3 DNA sequence: TGTGCCAGCTCACCGGGACTACTCGAGACCCAGTACTTC.

V gene TRBV6-5 combines with J gene TRBJ1-2; weak D call: TRBD1 (5 bases). CDR3 size: 13 residues. Trimming left V 4 bases short and J 4 bases short, with 10 bases between. From germline, CDR1 is MNHEY and CDR2 SVGAGI. The CDR3: CASSFRGGYGYTF. The CDR3 coding sequence is TGTGCCAGCAGTTTCCGGGGGGGCTATGGCTACACCTTC.